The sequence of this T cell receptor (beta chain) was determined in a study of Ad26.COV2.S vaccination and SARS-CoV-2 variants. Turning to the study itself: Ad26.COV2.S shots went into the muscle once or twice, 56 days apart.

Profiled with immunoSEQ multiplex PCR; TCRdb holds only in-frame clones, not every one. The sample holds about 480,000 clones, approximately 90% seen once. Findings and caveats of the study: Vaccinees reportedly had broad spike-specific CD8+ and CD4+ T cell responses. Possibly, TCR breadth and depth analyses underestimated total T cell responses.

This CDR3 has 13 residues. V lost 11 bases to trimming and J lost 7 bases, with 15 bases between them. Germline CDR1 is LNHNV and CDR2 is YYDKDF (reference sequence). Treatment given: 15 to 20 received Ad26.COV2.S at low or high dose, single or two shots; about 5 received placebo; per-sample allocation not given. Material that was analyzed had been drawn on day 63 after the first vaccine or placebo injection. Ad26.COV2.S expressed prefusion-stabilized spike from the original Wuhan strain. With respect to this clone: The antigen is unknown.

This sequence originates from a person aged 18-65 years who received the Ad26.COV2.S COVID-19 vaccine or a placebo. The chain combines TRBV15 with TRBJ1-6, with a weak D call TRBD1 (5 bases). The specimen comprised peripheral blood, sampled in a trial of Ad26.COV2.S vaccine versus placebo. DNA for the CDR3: TGTGCCGCCCGGGCACCAGGGAATTCACCCCTCCACTTT. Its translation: CAARAPGNSPLHF.